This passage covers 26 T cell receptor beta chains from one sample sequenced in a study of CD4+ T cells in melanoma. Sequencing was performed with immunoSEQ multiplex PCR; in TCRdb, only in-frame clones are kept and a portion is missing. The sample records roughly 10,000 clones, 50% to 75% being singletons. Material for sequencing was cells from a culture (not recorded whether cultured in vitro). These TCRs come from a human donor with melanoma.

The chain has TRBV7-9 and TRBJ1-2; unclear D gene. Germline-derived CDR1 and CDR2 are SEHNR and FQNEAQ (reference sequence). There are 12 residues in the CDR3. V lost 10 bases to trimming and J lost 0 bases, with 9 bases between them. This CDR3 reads CATPGTNYGYTF. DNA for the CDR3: TGTGCCACTCCGGGCACTAACTATGGCTACACCTTC.

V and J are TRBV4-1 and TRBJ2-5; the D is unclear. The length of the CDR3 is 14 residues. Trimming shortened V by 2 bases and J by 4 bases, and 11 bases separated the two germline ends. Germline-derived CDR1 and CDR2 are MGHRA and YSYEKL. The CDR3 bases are TGCGCCAGCAGCCAAACACAGAGATTAGAGACCCAGTACTTC. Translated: CASSQTQRLETQYF.

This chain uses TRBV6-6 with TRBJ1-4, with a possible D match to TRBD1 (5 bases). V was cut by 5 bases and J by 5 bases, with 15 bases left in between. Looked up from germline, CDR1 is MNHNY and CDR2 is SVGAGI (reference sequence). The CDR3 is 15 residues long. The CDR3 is CASSDGGRENEKLFF. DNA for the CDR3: TGTGCCAGCAGTGATGGGGGGAGGGAGAATGAAAAACTGTTTTTT.

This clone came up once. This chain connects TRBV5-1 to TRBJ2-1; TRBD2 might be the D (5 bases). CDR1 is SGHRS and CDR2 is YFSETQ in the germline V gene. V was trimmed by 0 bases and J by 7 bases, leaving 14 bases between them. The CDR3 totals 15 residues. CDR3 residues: CASSLALDLGNEQFF. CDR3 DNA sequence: TGCGCCAGCAGCTTGGCGCTGGACTTGGGTAATGAGCAGTTCTTC.

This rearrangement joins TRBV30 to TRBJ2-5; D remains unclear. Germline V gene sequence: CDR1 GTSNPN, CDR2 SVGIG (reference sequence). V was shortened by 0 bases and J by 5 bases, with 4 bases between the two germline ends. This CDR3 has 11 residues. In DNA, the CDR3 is TGTGCCTGGAGTGTAGGGGAGACCCAGTACTTC. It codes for CAWSVGETQYF. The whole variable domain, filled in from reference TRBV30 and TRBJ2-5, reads SQTIHQWPATLVQPVGSPLSLECTVEGTSNPNLYWYRQAAGRGLQLLFYSVGIGQISSEVPQNLSASRPQDRQFILSSKKLLLSDSGFYLCAWSVGETQYFGPGTRLLVL.

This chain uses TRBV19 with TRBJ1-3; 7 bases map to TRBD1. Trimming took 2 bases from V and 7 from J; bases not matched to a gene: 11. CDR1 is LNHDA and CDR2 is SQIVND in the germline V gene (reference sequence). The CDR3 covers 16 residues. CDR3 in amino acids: CASSISTGPTRNTIYF. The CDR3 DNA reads TGTGCCAGTAGTATATCGACAGGGCCCACCAGGAACACCATATATTTT.

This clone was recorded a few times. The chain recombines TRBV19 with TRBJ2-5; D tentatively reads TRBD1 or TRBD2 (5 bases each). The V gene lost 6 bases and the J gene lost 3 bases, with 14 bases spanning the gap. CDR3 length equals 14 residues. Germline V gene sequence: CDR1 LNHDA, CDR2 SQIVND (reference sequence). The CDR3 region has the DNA TGTGCCAGTAGGCTACCCGGGACGGAAGAGACCCAGTACTTC. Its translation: CASRLPGTEETQYF.

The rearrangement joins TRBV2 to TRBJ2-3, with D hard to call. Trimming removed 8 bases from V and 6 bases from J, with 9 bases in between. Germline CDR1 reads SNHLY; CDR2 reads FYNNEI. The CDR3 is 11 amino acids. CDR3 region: CASGAGDTQYF. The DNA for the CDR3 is TGTGCCAGCGGCGCCGGGGATACGCAGTATTTT.

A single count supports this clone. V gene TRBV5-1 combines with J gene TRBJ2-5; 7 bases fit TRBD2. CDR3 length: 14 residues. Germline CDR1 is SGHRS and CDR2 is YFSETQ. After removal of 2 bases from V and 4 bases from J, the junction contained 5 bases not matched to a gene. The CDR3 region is CASSLLTSPETQYF. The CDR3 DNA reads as TGCGCCAGCAGCTTACTGACTAGCCCAGAGACCCAGTACTTC.

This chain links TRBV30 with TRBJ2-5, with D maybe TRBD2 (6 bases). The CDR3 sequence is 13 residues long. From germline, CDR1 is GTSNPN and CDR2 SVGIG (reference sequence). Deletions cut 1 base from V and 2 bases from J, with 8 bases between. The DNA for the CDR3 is TGTGCCTGGAGTGCGGGGAGGCAAGAGACCCAGTACTTC. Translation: CAWSAGRQETQYF.

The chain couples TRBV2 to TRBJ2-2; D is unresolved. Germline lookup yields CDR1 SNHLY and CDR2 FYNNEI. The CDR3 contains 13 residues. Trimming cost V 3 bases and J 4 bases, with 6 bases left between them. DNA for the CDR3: TGTGCCAGCAGTGATATGGGCACCGGGGAGCTGTTTTTT. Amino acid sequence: CASSDMGTGELFF. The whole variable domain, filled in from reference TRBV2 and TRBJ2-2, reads EPEVTQTPSHQVTQMGQEVILRCVPISNHLYFYWYRQILGQKVEFLVSFYNNEISEKSEIFDDQFSVERPDGSNFTLKIRSTKLEDSAMYFCASSDMGTGELFFGEGSRLTVL.

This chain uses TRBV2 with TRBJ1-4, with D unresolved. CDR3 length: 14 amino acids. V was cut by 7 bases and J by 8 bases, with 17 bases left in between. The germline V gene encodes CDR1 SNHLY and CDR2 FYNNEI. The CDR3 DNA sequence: TGTGCCAGCATAGGTGTTCGGACTGGCGAAAAACTGTTTTTT. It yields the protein CASIGVRTGEKLFF.

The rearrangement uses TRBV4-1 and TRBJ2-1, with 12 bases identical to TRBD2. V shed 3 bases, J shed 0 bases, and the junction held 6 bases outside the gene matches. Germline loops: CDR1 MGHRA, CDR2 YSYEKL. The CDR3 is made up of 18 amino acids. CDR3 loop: CASSQAGLAGSSYNEQFF. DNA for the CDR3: TGCGCCAGCAGCCAGGCCGGACTAGCGGGGAGCTCCTACAATGAGCAGTTCTTC.

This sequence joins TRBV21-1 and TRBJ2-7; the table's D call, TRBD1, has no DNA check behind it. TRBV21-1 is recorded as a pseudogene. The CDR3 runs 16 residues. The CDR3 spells CASSKDPGQGAHEQYF. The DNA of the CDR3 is TGTGCCAGCAGCAAAGACCCGGGACAGGGTGCCCACGAGCAGTACTTC.

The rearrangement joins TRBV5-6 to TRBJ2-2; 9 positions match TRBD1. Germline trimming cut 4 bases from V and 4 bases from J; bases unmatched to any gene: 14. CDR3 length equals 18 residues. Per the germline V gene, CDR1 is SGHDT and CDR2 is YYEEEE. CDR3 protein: CASSRLTYRGRGTGELFF. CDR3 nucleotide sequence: TGTGCCAGCAGCCGACTAACCTACAGGGGGCGTGGCACCGGGGAGCTGTTTTTT.

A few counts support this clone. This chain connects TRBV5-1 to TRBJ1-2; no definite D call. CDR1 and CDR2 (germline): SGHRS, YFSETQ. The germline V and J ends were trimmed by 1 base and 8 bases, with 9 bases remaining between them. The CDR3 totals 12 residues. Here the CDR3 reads CASSLSQRGYTF. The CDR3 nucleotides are TGCGCCAGCAGCTTGTCCCAGAGGGGCTACACCTTC.

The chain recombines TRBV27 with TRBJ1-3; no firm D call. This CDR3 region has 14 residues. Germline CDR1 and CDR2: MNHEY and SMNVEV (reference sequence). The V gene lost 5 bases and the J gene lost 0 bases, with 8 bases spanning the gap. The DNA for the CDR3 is TGTGCCAGCAGTGCCACCGTCTCTGGAAACACCATATATTTT. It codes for CASSATVSGNTIYF.

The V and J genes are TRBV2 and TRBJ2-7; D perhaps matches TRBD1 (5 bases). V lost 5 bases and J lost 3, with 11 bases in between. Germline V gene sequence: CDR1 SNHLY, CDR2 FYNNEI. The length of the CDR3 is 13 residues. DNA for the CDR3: TGTGCCAGCAGTTTACAGGTGGGCTACGAGCAGTACTTC. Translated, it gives CASSLQVGYEQYF.

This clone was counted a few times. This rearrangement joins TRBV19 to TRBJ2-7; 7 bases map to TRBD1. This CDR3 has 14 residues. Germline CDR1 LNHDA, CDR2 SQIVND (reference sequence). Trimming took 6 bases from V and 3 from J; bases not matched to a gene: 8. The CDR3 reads CASRSSRDSYEQYF. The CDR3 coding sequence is TGTGCCAGTAGGTCATCCCGGGACAGCTACGAGCAGTACTTC.

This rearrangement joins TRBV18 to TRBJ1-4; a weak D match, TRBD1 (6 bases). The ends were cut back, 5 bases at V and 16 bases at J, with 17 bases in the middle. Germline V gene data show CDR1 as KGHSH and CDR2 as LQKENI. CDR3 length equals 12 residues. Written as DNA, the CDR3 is TGTGCCAGCTCAGGGCGACAGGTCCACCCGTTTTTT. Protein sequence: CASSGRQVHPFF.

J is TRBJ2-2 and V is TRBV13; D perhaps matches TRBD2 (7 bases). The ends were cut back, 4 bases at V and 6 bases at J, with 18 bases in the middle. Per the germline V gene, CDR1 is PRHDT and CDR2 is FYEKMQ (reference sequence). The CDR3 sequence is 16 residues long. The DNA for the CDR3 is TGTGCCAGCAGCTCCCCCCGGGGGGCCGTATCCGGGGAGCTGTTTTTT. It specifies CASSSPRGAVSGELFF.

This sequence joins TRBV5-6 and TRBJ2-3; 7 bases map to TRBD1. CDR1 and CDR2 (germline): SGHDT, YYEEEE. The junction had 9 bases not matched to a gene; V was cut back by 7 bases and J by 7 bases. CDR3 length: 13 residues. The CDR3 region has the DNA TGTGCCAGCGTAAGACAGGGTTCAAATACGCAGTATTTT. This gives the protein CASVRQGSNTQYF.

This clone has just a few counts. The CDR3 protein is CASSFPLSYEQYF. CDR3 sequence (DNA): TGTGCCAGCTCGTTCCCGTTGTCCTACGAGCAGTACTTC. The chain recombines TRBV2 with TRBJ2-7, with D uncertain. Per germline, CDR1 SNHLY and CDR2 FYNNEI. V lost 8 bases and J 1 base, leaving 12 bases between the germline ends. There are 13 residues in the CDR3.

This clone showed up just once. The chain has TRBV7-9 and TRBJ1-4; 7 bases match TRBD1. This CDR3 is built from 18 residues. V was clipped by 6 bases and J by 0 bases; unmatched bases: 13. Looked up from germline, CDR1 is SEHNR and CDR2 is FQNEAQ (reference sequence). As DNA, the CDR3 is TGTGCCAGCAGTCGACAGGGAGAGATTGGGGCAACTAATGAAAAACTGTTTTTT. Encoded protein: CASSRQGEIGATNEKLFF.

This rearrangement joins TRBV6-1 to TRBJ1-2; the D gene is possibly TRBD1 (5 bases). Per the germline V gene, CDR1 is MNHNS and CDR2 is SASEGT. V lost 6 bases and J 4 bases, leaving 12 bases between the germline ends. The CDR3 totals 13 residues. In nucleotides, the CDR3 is TGTGCCAGCAGCGACGACAGTTCCTATGGCTACACCTTC. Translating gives CASSDDSSYGYTF.

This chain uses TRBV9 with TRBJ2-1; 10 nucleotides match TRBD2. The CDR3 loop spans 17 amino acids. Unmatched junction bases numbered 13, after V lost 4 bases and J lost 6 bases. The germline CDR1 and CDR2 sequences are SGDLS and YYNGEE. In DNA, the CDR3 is TGTGCCAGCAGCCCCCAGACCCCACTAGCGGGGAGCAATGAGCAGTTCTTC. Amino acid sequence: CASSPQTPLAGSNEQFF.